The text below deals with one TCR beta chain. This sample stems from a study of neoadjuvant nivolumab and ipilimumab in lung cancer. Measured with immunoSEQ multiplex PCR; TCRdb has only the in-frame clones, and not every one. Of tens of thousands of clones in the sample, about nine tenths are singletons; the top ten hold about 4.9%. The germline V gene has CDR1 MNHEY and CDR2 SVGAGI. V lost 4 bases, J lost 7 bases, and 8 bases lay in between. The CDR3 covers 13 residues. The chain uses TRBV6-5 and TRBJ1-6; the D is unclear. The TCR sequence derives from an adult with non-small cell lung cancer. The sequences come from peripheral blood, collected after neoadjuvant nivolumab, alone or with ipilimumab, at or shortly before surgery. The CDR3 nucleotides are TGTGCCAGCAGTTGGGGTGCAAATTCACCCCTCCACTTT. Its translation: CASSWGANSPLHF.